Each of the 9 T cell receptor beta chains below was sequenced from the same sample in a study of immune heterogeneity within non-small cell lung tumors. Multiplex PCR amplified TCR beta CDR3 with 32 V and 13 J primers. In TCRdb, the multiplex PCR reads were re-called with MiXCR into one record per CDR3 protein. The sample includes tens of thousands of distinct CDR3 sequences, roughly 30% of them seen just once. Template came from bulk tumor genomic DNA, at roughly 600 ng per sample. While surgery was under way, several biopsies spaced far apart were taken per primary tumor. The study cohort was described as untreated, and its members had newly diagnosed non-small cell lung cancer. They went on to have curative surgery. Sequenced sample: lung tumor tissue. All receptors derive from a middle-aged man with non-small cell lung cancer.

This clonotype was seen only a few times. The V and J genes are TRBV7-6 and TRBJ2-2; D call uncertain. V lost 6 bases and J 9 bases, leaving 14 bases between the germline ends. This CDR3 region has 13 residues. From germline, CDR1 is SGHVS and CDR2 FNYEAQ. The CDR3 DNA reads as TGTGCCAGCAGTTGGACCGGCGAACGGGAGCTGTTTTTT. The encoded protein is CASSWTGERELFF.

V and J are TRBV19 and TRBJ2-4; D is unresolved. The CDR3 length is 14 residues. V gave up 5 bases and J gave up 0 bases, with 8 bases separating them. Germline V gene sequence: CDR1 LNHDA, CDR2 SQIVND (reference sequence). The CDR3 bases are TGTGCCAGTAGTCACCCGCTAGCCAAAAACATTCAGTACTTC. As protein: CASSHPLAKNIQYF.

This clonotype showed up many times. The gene calls are TRBV6-6 and TRBJ1-2, with a tentative D call TRBD1 (5 bases). Trimming took 2 bases from V and 4 from J, leaving 8 bases between them. CDR3 length equals 13 residues. CDR1 MNHNY and CDR2 SVGAGI come from the germline V gene (reference sequence). This CDR3 reads CASSYGGLYGYTF. The DNA of the CDR3 is TGTGCCAGCAGTTACGGGGGTCTCTATGGCTACACCTTC.

This clonotype came up many times. The chain uses TRBV19 and TRBJ1-5; D is uncertain. The germline V gene has CDR1 LNHDA and CDR2 SQIVND (reference sequence). The CDR3 is 15 residues long. Trimming cost V 1 base and J 1 base, with 8 bases left between them. The CDR3 DNA reads as TGTGCCAGTAGTATAGGGGTTTCGAGCAATCAGCCCCAGCATTTT. This translates into CASSIGVSSNQPQHF.

The J gene is TRBJ1-1, the V gene TRBV10-3, with 9 bases aligning to TRBD1. This CDR3 spans 16 amino acids. Germline V gene lookup returns CDR1 ENHRY and CDR2 SYGVKD. J gave up 4 bases and V 7 bases, and 13 bases lay outside the gene matches. The CDR3 bases are TGTGCCATCATTGTCGGGGTTGAGACAGGGGGCACTGAAGCTTTCTTT. It encodes CAIIVGVETGGTEAFF.

This clonotype occurred a few times. The chain couples TRBV5-5 to TRBJ2-1; 7 bases are shared with TRBD1. Germline V gene sequence: CDR1 SGHKS, CDR2 YYEKEE (reference sequence). The CDR3 is 15 amino acids. The V gene end was trimmed by 3 bases and the J gene end by 6 bases; junction bases not matched to a gene: 9. CDR3 sequence (DNA): TGTGCCAGCAGCTCGGAGACAGGGTTCGGCAATGAGCAGTTCTTC. It codes for CASSSETGFGNEQFF.

About this clonotype: This may be a read error: a much more frequent sequence differs by one nucleotide. V is TRBV19 and J is TRBJ1-5; D unresolved. The CDR3 sequence is 15 residues long. CDR1 is LNHDA, CDR2 SQIVND, per germline (reference sequence). The CDR3 loop is CASTRQTASNQPQRF. The DNA for the CDR3 is TGTGCCAGTACCCGGCAGACGGCCAGCAATCAGCCCCAGCGTTTT.

This clonotype is medium-sized in the sample. DNA for the CDR3: TGTGCCAGCAGTTACTCGCCTATCCGACGGTCATACGAGCAGTACTTC. Translating gives CASSYSPIRRSYEQYF. The chain carries TRBV6-5 and TRBJ2-7; D unclear. CDR3 length: 16 amino acids. Trimming removed 0 bases from V and 4 bases from J, with 16 bases in between. Per the germline V gene, CDR1 is MNHEY and CDR2 is SVGAGI.

This clonotype was observed at least ten times. The J gene is TRBJ2-7, the V gene TRBV19; 12 bases fit TRBD2. The junction had 8 bases not matched to a gene; V was cut back by 5 bases and J by 3 bases. The CDR3 loop spans 16 amino acids. The germline V gene encodes CDR1 LNHDA and CDR2 SQIVND (reference sequence). This CDR3 is CASSSGTSGGFYEQYF. CDR3 bases: TGTGCCAGTAGTTCAGGCACTAGCGGGGGGTTCTACGAGCAGTACTTC.